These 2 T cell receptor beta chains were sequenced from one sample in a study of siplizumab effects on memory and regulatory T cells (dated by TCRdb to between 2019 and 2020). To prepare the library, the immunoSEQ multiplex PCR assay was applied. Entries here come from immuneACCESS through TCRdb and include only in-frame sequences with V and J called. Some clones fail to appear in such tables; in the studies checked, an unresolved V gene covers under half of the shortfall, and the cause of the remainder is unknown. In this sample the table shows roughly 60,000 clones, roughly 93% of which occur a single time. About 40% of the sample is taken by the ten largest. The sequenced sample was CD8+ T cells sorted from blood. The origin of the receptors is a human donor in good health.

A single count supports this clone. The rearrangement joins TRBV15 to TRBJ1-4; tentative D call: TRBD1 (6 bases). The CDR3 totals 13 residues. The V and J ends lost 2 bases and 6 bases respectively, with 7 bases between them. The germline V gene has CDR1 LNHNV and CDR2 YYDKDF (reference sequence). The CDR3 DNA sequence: TGTGCCACCAGCAGAACAGGGTATGAAAAACTGTTTTTT. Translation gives CATSRTGYEKLFF.

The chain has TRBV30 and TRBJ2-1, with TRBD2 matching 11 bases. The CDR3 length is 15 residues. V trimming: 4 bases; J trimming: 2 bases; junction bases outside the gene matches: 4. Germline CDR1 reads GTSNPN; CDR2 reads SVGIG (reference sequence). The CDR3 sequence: CAWKGLAGPYNEQFF. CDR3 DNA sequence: TGTGCCTGGAAAGGACTAGCGGGCCCCTACAATGAGCAGTTCTTC.